This entry features one TCR beta chain sequence. These data are taken from a study of T cell responses to AZD1222 COVID-19 vaccine. Some clones are missing from TCRdb's copy, which holds only in-frame ones; the method was immunoSEQ multiplex PCR. Altogether fewer than 130,000 clones are present, about 90% being singletons, with the ten largest covering less than 2.5%. The V gene's germline CDR1 is MNHEY and CDR2 SVGEGT. The trim removed 5 bases at V and 5 bases at J, leaving 6 bases unmatched. The CDR3 is 15 residues long. Material: peripheral blood, obtained 28 days after the second AZD1222 dose. The chain combines TRBV6-2 or TRBV6-3 with TRBJ2-5; 12 bases fit TRBD2. This receptor was identified in an adult who received the AZD1222 COVID-19 vaccine. The CDR3 nucleotides read TGTGCCAGCAGTGATGGACTAGCGGGATTTGAGACCCAGTACTTC. Protein sequence: CASSDGLAGFETQYF.